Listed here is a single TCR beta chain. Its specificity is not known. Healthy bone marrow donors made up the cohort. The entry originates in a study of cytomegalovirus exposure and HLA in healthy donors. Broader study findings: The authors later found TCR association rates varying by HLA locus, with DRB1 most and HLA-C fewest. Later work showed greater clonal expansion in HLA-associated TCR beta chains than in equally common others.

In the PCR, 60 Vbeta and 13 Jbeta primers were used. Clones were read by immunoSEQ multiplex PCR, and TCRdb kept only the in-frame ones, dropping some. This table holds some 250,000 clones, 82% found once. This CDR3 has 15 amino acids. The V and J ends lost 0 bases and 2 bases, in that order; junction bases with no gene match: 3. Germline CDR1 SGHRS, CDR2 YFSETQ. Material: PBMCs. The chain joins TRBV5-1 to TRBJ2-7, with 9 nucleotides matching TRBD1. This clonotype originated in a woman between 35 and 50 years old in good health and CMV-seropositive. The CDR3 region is CASSLVWDRAYEQYF. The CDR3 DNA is TGCGCCAGCAGCTTGGTGTGGGACAGGGCCTACGAGCAGTACTTC.